This T cell receptor beta chain was sequenced in a study of spatial heterogeneity in lung cancer. Overall study context: Samples were obtained from some 70 donors, all untreated early-stage non-small cell lung cancer patients. Sequencing covered available follow-up PBMC samples collected a median of approximately 25 months after resection. A consistent excess of beta-chain over alpha-chain sequences was detected.

TCRdb called the 5' RACE reads again in MiXCR, with one record for every CDR3 protein. The sample holds roughly 120,000 distinct CDR3 sequences, more than 10% seen once. Time point meaning: blood at routine non-recurrence follow-up after resection. Material for sequencing was whole RNA from tumor, nontumor lung or frozen PBMC, left unsorted. Trimming left V 2 bases short and J 5 bases short, with 16 bases between. The CDR3 is 16 amino acids. Germline CDR1 reads MNHEY; CDR2 reads SVGEGT. This clonotype appeared a few times. The material was PBMCs, obtained at follow-up. The chain couples TRBV6-2 or TRBV6-3 to TRBJ1-5; D may be TRBD1 (5 bases). This clonotype was sampled from a male donor with early-stage non-small cell lung cancer. The CDR3 here is CASSYRGGLMYQPQHF. In DNA, the CDR3 is TGTGCCAGCAGTTACCGGGGGGGATTGATGTATCAGCCCCAGCATTTT.